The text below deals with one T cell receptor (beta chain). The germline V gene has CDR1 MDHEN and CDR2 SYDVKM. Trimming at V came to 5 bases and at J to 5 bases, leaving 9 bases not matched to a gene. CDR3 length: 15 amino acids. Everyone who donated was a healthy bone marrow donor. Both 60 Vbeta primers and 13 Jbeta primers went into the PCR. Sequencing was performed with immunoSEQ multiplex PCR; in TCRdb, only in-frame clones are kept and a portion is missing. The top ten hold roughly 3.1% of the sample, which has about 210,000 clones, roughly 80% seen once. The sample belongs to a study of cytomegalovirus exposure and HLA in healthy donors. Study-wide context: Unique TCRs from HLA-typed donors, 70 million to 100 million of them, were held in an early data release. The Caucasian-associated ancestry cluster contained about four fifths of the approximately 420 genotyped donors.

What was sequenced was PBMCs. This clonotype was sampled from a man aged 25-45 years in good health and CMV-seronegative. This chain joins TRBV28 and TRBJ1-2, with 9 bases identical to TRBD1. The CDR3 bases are TGTGCCAGCAGTCCTATAGCCGGGACAGGGTATGGCTACACCTTC. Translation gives CASSPIAGTGYGYTF.